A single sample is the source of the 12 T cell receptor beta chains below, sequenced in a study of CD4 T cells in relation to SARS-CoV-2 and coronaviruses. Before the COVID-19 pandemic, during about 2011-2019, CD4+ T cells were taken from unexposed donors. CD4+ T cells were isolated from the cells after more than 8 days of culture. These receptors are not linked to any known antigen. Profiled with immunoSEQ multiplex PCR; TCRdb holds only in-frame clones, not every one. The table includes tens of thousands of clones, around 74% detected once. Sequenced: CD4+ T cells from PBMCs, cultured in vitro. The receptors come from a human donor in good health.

The CDR3 DNA sequence: TGTGCCAGCTCACCCCCCGGGGGAGGCTACACCTTC. It yields the protein CASSPPGGGYTF. The chain employs TRBV18 and TRBJ1-2, with D tentatively TRBD1 (5 bases). This CDR3 has 12 residues. V lost 3 bases and J lost 8, with 10 bases in between. Germline loops: CDR1 KGHSH, CDR2 LQKENI.

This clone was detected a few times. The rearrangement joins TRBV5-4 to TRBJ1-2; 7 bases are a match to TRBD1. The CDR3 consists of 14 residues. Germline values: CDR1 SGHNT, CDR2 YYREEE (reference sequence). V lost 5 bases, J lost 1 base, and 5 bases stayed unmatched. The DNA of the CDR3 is TGTGCCAGCAGATTCGGGACAGATAACTATGGCTACACCTTC. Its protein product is CASRFGTDNYGYTF.

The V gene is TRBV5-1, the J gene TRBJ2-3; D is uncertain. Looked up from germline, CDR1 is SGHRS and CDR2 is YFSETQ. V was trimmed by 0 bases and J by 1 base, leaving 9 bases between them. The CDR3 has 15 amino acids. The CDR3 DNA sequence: TGCGCCAGCAGCTTGGCCGGCTCACGCACAGATACGCAGTATTTT. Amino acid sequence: CASSLAGSRTDTQYF.

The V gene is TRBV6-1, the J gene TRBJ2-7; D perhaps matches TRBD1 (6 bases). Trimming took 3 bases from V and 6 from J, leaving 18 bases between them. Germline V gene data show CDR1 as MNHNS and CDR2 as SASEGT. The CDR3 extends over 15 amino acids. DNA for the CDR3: TGTGCCAGCAGTGATGGTGGGACACTGCTTCCCGAGCAGTACTTC. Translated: CASSDGGTLLPEQYF.

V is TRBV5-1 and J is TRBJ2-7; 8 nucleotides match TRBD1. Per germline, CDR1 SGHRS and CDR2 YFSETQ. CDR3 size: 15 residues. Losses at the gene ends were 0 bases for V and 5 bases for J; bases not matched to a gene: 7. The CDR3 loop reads CASSLGPGGLNEQYF. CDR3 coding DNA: TGCGCCAGCAGCTTGGGGCCAGGGGGCCTGAACGAGCAGTACTTC.

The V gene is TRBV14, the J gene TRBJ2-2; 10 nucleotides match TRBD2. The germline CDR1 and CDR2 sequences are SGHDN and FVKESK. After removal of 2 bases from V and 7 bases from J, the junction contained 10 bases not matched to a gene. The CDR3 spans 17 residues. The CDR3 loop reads CASSQIRRLAGDGELFF. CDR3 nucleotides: TGTGCCAGCAGCCAAATCCGGCGGCTAGCGGGAGACGGGGAGCTGTTTTTT.

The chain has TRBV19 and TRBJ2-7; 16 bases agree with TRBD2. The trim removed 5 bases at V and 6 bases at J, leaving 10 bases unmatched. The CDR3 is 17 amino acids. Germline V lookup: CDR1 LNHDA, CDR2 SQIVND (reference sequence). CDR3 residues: CASSLGLAGGPVAEQYF. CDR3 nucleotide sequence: TGTGCCAGTAGTCTGGGACTAGCGGGAGGGCCAGTCGCCGAGCAGTACTTC. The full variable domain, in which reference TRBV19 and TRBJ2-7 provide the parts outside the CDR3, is DGGITQSPKYLFRKEGQNVTLSCEQNLNHDAMYWYRQDPGQGLRLIYYSQIVNDFQKGDIAEGYSVSREKKESFPLTVTSAQKNPTAFYLCASSLGLAGGPVAEQYFGPGTRLTVT.

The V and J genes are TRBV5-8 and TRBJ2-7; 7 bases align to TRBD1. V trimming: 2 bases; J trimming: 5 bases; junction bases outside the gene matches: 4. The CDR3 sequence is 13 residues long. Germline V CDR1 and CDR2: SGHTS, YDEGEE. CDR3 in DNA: TGTGCCAGCAGCTTTAACAGGGGCCACGAGCAGTACTTC. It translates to CASSFNRGHEQYF.

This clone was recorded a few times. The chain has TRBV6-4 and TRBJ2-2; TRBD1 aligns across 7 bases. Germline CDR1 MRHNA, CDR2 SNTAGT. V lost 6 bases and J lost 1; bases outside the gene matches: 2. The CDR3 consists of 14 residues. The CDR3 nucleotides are TGTGCCAGCAGCGGGACAGAGAACACCGGGGAGCTGTTTTTT. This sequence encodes CASSGTENTGELFF.

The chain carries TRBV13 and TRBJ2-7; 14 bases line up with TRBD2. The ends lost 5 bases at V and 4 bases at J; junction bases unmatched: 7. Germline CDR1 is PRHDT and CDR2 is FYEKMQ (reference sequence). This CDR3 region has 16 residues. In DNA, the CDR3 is TGTGCCAGCAGCCCCCCGACTAGCGGGAGGGTTTACGAGCAGTACTTC. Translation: CASSPPTSGRVYEQYF. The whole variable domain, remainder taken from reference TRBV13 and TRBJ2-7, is AAGVIQSPRHLIKEKRETATLKCYPIPRHDTVYWYQQGPGQDPQFLISFYEKMQSDKGSIPDRFSAQQFSDYHSELNMSSLELGDSALYFCASSPPTSGRVYEQYFGPGTRLTVT.

The CDR3 loop reads CASTNINEQFF. CDR3 nucleotides: TGTGCCAGCACCAATATAAATGAGCAGTTCTTC. The chain joins TRBV6-5 to TRBJ2-1; D call uncertain. CDR1 and CDR2 (germline): MNHEY, SVGAGI. The V and J ends lost 7 bases and 7 bases respectively, with 8 bases between them. The CDR3 contains 11 residues.

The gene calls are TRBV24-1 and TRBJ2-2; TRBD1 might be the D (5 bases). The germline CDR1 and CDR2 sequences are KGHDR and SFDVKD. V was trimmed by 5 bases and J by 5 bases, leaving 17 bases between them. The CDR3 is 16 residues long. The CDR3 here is CATSVSWGAMTGELFF. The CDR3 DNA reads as TGTGCCACCAGTGTTTCCTGGGGCGCGATGACCGGGGAGCTGTTTTTT.